The T cell receptor (beta chain) described here comes from a study of a mutant IDH1 vaccine in newly diagnosed glioma. About the study: Administration of eight vaccinations to patients took place in weeks 1, 3, 5, 7, 11, 15, 19, 23. Vaccines were first given 4-6 weeks after radiotherapy alone, or with temozolomide cycles. Before enrollment, the patients had been treated with radiotherapy alone, temozolomide alone, or both together. Most of them had received both.

Notes on this clone: What it binds is not known. Germline is not matched at one junction end, which may reflect a read error.

Noted time point: week 5, during vaccination. Vaccine doses each comprised 300 ug of mutant IDH1 20-mer peptide, with topical imiquimod. Donors had new IDH1-mutant astrocytomas of WHO grade 3 or 4 (ATRX-lost). This CDR3 comprises 15 residues. Germline CDR1 reads SSHAT; CDR2 reads FNYEAQ (reference sequence). Measured with immunoSEQ multiplex PCR; TCRdb has only the in-frame clones, and not every one. The table lists about 59,000 clones, over 80% of them singletons, with about 4.6% in the top ten. This chain links TRBV7-7 with TRBJ1-5; 10 nucleotides line up with TRBD1. The clonotype comes from a middle-aged woman with glioma. This specimen was PBMCs, taken from a glioma patient whose treatment included an IDH1 peptide vaccine. DNA for the CDR3: TGTGCTAGCAGCTTAGGGGGACAGGGGTTTCAGCCCCAGCATTTT. This codes for CASSLGGQGFQPQHF.